This T cell receptor beta chain derives from a study of radiation and T cells in renal cell carcinoma. TCRdb's table, derived via immunoSEQ multiplex PCR, lists solely in-frame clones and lacks some. The sample has tens of thousands of clones, roughly 78% seen once. Specified time point: blood 2 weeks post-SBRT. This sample's treatment: 15 Gy SBRT to primary tumor, nephrectomy 4 weeks later. Trimming removed 6 bases from V and 2 bases from J; junction bases left unmatched: 1. The CDR3 contains 13 residues. Germline values: CDR1 MDHEN, CDR2 SYDVKM. The source is a woman in her 70s with renal cell carcinoma. The material was blood, obtained from a patient whose treatment included radiotherapy and nephrectomy. This chain uses TRBV28 with TRBJ1-5; TRBD1 matches at 7 bases. CDR3 in DNA: TGTGCCAGCAGCAGGGGGGGCAATCAGCCCCAGCATTTT. It specifies CASSRGGNQPQHF.